This T cell receptor (beta chain) was retrieved from a study of T cells in Graves' hyperthyroidism and ophthalmopathy. Study results and caveats: A model using 13 V-J features told ophthalmopathy apart from stable hyperthyroidism. Among clonotypes expanded in thyroid above 0.001, most were also found in blood.

This clonotype occurred many times. Its antigen is still unknown. This CDR3 region has 12 residues. Per germline, CDR1 MNHEY and CDR2 SVGEGT. The germline V and J ends were trimmed by 2 bases and 5 bases, with 6 bases remaining between them. Lactation, pregnancy, other autoimmune disease or uncontrolled infection led to exclusion of patients. Researchers took RNA transcripts and amplified the TCR beta CDR3 regions from them. The HTBI primer set was used in a first-round RT-PCR of the TCR CDR3. TCRdb analysed the multiplex PCR reads with MiXCR anew, one entry per CDR3 protein. The data show over 450,000 distinct CDR3 sequences, 17% seen once.

The TCR sequence derives from a woman aged 18-29 years with Graves' ophthalmopathy. This chain connects TRBV6-2 or TRBV6-3 to TRBJ2-5; the D is unclear. Sequenced: blood. Here the CDR3 DNA reads TGTGCCAGCAGTTACGTGGGGGAGACCCAGTACTTC. Its protein product is CASSYVGETQYF.